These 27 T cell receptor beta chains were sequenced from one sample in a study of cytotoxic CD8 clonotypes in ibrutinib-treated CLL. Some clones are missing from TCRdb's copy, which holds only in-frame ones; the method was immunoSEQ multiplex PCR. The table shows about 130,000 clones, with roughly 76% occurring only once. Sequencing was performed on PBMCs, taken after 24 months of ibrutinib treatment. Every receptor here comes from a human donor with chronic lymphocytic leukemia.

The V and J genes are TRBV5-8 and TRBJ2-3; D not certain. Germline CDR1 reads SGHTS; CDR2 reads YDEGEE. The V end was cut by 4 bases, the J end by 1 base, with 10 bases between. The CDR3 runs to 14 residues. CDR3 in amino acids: CASSLPLGTDTQYF. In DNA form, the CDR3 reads TGTGCCAGCAGCCTGCCCCTGGGCACAGATACGCAGTATTTT.

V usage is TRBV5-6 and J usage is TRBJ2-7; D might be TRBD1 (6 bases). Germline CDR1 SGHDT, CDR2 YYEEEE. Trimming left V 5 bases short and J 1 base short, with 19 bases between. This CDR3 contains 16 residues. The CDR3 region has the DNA TGTGCCAGCAGACCGGCCACAGGGCGGGCGTCCTACGAGCAGTACTTC. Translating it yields CASRPATGRASYEQYF. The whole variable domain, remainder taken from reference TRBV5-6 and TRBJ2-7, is DAGVTQSPTHLIKTRGQQVTLRCSPKSGHDTVSWYQQALGQGPQFIFQYYEEEERQRGNFPDRFSGHQFPNYSSELNVNALLLGDSALYLCASRPATGRASYEQYFGPGTRLTVT.

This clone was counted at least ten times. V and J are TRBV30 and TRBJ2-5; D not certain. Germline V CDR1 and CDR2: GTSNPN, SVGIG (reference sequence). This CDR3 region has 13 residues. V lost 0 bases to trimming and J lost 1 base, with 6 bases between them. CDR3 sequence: CAWSVGIQETQYF. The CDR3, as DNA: TGTGCCTGGAGTGTGGGGATCCAAGAGACCCAGTACTTC.

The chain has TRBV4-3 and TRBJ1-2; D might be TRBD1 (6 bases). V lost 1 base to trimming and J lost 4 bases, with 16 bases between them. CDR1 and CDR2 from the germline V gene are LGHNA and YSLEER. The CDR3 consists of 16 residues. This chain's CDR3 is CASSQVLGGLGYGYTF. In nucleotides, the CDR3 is TGCGCCAGCAGCCAAGTCTTAGGGGGTCTCGGCTATGGCTACACCTTC.

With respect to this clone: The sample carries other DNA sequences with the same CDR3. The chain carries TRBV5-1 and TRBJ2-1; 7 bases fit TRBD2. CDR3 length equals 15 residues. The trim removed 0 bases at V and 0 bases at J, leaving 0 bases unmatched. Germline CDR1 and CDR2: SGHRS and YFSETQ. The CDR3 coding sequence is TGCGCCAGCAGCTTGGGCGGGAGCTCCTACAATGAGCAGTTCTTC. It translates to CASSLGGSSYNEQFF.

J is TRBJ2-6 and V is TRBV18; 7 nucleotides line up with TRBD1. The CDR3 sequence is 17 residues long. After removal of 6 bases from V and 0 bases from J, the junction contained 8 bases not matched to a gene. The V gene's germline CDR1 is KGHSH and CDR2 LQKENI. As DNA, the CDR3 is TGTGCCAGCTCCCCGGGACAGCCAACCTCTGGGGCCAACGTCCTGACTTTC. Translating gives CASSPGQPTSGANVLTF.

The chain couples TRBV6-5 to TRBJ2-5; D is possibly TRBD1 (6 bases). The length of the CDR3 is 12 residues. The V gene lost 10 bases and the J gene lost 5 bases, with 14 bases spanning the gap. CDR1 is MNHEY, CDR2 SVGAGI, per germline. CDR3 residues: CATGQPWETQYF. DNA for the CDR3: TGTGCCACCGGACAGCCGTGGGAGACCCAGTACTTC.

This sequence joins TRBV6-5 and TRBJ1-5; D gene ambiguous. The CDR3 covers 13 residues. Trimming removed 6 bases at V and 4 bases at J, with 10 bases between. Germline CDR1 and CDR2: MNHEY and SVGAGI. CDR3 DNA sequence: TGTGCCAGCAGGCCCTACAGAAATCAGCCCCAGCATTTT. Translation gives CASRPYRNQPQHF.

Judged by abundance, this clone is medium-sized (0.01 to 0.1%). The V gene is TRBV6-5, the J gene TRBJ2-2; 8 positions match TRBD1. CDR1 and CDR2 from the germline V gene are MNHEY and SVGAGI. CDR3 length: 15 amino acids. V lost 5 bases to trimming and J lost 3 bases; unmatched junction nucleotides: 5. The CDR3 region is CASSTTGGHTGELFF. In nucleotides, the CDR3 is TGTGCCAGCAGTACCACAGGGGGGCACACCGGGGAGCTGTTTTTT.

The CDR3 DNA reads TGTGCCAGCGCAACGGCAGGGGTAGGAAACACCATATATTTT. Encoded protein: CASATAGVGNTIYF. The chain joins TRBV28 to TRBJ1-3, with D possibly TRBD1 on 6 matching bases. V was clipped by 8 bases and J by 4 bases, with 15 bases between them. Germline lookup yields CDR1 MDHEN and CDR2 SYDVKM. This CDR3 is 14 amino acids long.

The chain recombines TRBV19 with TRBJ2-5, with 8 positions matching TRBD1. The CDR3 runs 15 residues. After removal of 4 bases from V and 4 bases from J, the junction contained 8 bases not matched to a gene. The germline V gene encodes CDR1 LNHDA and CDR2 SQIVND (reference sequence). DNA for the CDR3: TGTGCCAGTAGTACGCGGACAGGGTGGGGAGAGACCCAGTACTTC. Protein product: CASSTRTGWGETQYF.

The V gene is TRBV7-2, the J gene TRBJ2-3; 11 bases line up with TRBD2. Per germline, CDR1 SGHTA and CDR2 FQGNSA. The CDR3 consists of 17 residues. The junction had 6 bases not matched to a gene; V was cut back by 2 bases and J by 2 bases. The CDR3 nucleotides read TGTGCCAGCAGCTTAATAGGGGGACTAGCGGCCACAGATACGCAGTATTTT. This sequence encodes CASSLIGGLAATDTQYF.

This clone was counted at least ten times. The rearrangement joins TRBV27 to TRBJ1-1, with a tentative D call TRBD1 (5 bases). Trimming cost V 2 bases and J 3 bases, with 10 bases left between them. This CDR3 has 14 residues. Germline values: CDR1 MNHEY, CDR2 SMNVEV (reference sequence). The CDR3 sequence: CASSLGGWDTEAFF. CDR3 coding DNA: TGTGCCAGCAGTTTAGGGGGGTGGGACACTGAAGCTTTCTTT.

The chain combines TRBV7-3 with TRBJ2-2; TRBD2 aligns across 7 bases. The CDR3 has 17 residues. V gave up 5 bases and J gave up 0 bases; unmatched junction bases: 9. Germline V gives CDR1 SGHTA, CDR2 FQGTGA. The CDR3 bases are TGTGCCAGCAGCCGAGGCGGTCTAGCGGCGAACACCGGGGAGCTGTTTTTT. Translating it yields CASSRGGLAANTGELFF. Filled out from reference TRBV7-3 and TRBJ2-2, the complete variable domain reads GAGVSQTPSNKVTEKGKYVELRCDPISGHTALYWYRQSLGQGPEFLIYFQGTGAADDSGLPNDRFFAVRPEGSVSTLKIQRTERGDSAVYLCASSRGGLAANTGELFFGEGSRLTVL.

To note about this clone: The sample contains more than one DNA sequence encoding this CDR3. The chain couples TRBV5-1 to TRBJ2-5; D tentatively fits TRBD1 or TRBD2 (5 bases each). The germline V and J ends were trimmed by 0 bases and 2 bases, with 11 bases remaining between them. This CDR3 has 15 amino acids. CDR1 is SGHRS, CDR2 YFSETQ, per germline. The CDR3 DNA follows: TGCGCCAGCAGCTTGGCCGGGACCGAGCAAGAGACCCAGTACTTC. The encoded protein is CASSLAGTEQETQYF. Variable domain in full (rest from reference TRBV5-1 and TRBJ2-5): KAGVTQTPRYLIKTRGQQVTLSCSPISGHRSVSWYQQTPGQGLQFLFEYFSETQRNKGNFPGRFSGRQFSNSRSEMNVSTLELGDSALYLCASSLAGTEQETQYFGPGTRLLVL.

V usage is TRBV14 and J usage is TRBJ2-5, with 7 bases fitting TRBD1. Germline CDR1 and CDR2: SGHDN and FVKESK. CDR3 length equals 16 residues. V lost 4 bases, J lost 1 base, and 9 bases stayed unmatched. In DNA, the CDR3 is TGTGCCAGCAGCCCCCGGAAAGGGACAGCCCAAGAGACCCAGTACTTC. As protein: CASSPRKGTAQETQYF.

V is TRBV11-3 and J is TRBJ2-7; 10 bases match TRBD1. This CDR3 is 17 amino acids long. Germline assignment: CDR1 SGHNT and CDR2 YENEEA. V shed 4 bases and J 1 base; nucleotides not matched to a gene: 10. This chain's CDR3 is CASSSRQGARGSYEQYF. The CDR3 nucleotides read TGTGCCAGCAGCTCAAGACAGGGGGCGCGGGGATCCTACGAGCAGTACTTC. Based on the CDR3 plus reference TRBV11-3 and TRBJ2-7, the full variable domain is EAGVVQSPRYKIIEKKQPVAFWCNPISGHNTLYWYLQNLGQGPELLIRYENEEAVDDSQLPKDRFSAERLKGVDSTLKIQPAELGDSAVYLCASSSRQGARGSYEQYFGPGTRLTVT.

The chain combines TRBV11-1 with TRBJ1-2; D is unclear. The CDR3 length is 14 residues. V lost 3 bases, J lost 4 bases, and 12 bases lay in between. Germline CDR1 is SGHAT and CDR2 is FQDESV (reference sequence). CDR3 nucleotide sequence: TGTGCCAGCAGCTTGCACCGACGGACCTATGGCTACACCTTC. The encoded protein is CASSLHRRTYGYTF.

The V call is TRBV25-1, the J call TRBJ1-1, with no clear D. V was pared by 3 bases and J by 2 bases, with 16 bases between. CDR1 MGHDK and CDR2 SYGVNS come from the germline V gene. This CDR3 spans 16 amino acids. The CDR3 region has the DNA TGTGCCAGCAGTGAGAGGGCATCGGTGGCTAACACTGAAGCTTTCTTT. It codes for CASSERASVANTEAFF.

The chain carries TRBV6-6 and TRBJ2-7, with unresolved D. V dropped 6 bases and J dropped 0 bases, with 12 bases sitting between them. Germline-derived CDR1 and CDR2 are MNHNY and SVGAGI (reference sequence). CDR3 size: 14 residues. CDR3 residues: CASRRTGNSYEQYF. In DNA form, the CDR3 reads TGTGCCAGCAGACGGACGGGTAACTCCTACGAGCAGTACTTC.

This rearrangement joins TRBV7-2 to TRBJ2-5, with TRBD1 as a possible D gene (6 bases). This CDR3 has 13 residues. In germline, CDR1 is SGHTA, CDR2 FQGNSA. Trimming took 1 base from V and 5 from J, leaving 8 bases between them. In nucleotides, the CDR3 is TGTGCCAGCAGCTTAGGGCAGGGGGAGACCCAGTACTTC. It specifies CASSLGQGETQYF.

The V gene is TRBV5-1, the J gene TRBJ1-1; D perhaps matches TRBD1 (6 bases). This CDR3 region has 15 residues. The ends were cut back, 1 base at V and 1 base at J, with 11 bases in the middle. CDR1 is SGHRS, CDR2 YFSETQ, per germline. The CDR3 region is CASSLFGGPNTEAFF. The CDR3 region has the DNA TGCGCCAGCAGCTTGTTCGGGGGCCCGAACACTGAAGCTTTCTTT.

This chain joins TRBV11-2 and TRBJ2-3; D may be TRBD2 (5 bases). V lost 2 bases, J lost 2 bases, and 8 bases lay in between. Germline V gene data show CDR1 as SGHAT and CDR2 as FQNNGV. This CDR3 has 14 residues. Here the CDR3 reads CASSLLAFTDTQYF. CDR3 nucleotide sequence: TGTGCCAGCAGCTTACTAGCTTTCACAGATACGCAGTATTTT.

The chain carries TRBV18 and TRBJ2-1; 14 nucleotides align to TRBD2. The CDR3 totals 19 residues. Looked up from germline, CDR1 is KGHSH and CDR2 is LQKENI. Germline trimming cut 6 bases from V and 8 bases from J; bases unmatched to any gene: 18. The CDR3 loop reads CASSQILGQTSGRADEQFF. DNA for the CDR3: TGTGCCAGCTCCCAGATTTTGGGCCAGACTAGCGGGAGGGCCGATGAGCAGTTCTTC. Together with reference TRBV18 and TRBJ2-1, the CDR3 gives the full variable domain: NAGVMQNPRHLVRRRGQEARLRCSPMKGHSHVYWYRQLPEEGLKFMVYLQKENIIDESGMPKERFSAEFPKEGPSILRIQQVVRGDSAAYFCASSQILGQTSGRADEQFFGPGTRLTVL.

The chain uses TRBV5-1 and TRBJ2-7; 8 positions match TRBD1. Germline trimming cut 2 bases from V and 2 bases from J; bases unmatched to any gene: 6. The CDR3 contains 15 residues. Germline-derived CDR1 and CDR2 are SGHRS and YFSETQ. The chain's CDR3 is CASSLDGQGAYEQYF. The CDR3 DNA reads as TGCGCCAGCAGCTTAGACGGACAGGGCGCCTACGAGCAGTACTTC.

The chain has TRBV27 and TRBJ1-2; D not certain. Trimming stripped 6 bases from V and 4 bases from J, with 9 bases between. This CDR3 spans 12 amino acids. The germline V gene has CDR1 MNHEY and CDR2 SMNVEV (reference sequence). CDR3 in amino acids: CASSRPGYGYTF. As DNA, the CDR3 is TGTGCCAGCAGCCGACCGGGCTATGGCTACACCTTC.

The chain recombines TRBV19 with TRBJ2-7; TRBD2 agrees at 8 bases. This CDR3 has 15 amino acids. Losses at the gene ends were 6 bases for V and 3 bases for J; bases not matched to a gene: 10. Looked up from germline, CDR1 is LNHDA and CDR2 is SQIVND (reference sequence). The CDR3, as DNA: TGTGCCAGTAGGGGCAGCGGGAGAGGGTACTACGAGCAGTACTTC. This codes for CASRGSGRGYYEQYF.